This T cell receptor beta chain was identified during a study of control samples from healthy donors and cancer patients. The germline V gene has CDR1 SGHTA and CDR2 FQGNSA. This CDR3 has 15 residues. Trimming cost V 4 bases and J 4 bases, with 16 bases left between them. The sample holds one count of this clone. Profiled with immunoSEQ multiplex PCR; TCRdb holds only in-frame clones, not every one. Among around 120,000 clones, around nine tenths were seen once, and the ten largest hold 2% to 2.5%. The chain recombines TRBV7-2 with TRBJ1-2, with a tentative D call TRBD1 (5 bases). The sample consisted of blood. The sequence came from a woman aged 70-85 years in good health. CDR3: CASSSTAWDGYGYTF. DNA for the CDR3: TGTGCCAGCAGCTCGACAGCCTGGGACGGCTATGGCTACACCTTC.